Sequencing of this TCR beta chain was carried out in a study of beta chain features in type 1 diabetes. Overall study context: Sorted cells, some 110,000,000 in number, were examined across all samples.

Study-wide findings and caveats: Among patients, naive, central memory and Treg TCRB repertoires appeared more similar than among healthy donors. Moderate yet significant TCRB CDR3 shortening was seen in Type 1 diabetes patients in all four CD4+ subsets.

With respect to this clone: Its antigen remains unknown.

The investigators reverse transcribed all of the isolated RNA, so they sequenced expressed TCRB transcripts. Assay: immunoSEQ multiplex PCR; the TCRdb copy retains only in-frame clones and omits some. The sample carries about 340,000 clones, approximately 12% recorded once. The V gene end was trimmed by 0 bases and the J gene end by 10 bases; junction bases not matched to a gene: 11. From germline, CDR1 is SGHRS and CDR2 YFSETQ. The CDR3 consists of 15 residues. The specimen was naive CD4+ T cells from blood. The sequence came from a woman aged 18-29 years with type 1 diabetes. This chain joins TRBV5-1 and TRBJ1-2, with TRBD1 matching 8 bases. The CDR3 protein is CASSLGPRQGQAYTF. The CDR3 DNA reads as TGCGCCAGCAGCTTGGGCCCCAGACAGGGACAGGCCTACACCTTC.